The entry below gives a single T cell receptor (beta chain) sequence along with its context. Its target is unknown. The junction and the germline gene differ at one end; a read error may be behind it. Germline CDR1 is SEHNR and CDR2 is FQNEAQ (reference sequence). This CDR3 region has 14 residues. These data belong to a study of cytomegalovirus exposure and HLA in healthy donors. The PCR made use of 60 Vbeta and 13 Jbeta primers. In the authors' methods: Per a later analysis, the number of unique TCR beta chains was roughly 83 million, of which some 9.9 million were shared. Profiling relied on immunoSEQ multiplex PCR, and the TCRdb table lists in-frame clones only, not all of them. Clone size and the V and J calls come from that table; the DNA yielded D and trimming. The repertoire consists of about 100,000 clones, with approximately 73% occurring once and the leading ten covering 3.5% to 4%. Findings and caveats of the study: A later analysis revealed that TCR association rates differed between HLA loci, peaking at DRB1 and bottoming out at HLA-C.

The specimen was PBMCs. The clonotype was recovered from a woman in her 50s in good health and CMV-seropositive. The genes are TRBV7-9 and TRBJ1-6; possibly TRBD1 for D (6 bases). As DNA, the CDR3 is TGTTCCAGCAGCCCCCGAGGGGGGGATTCACCCCTCCACTTT. It codes for CSSSPRGGDSPLHF.